Given below is one T cell receptor beta chain in context. Antigen: not known. Clones were read by immunoSEQ multiplex PCR, and TCRdb kept only the in-frame ones, dropping some. This sample has over 70,000 clones, with about 87% found just once. These data come from a study of OX40 agonist ivuxolimab in advanced cancers. At the level of the study: Every patient in dose escalation had hepatocellular carcinoma, melanoma, renal cell or head and neck cancer. Study-wide points: In the 0.1-3.0 mg/kg groups, partial responders showed among the lowest expansion. Still undetermined is the antigen specificity of the expanded peripheral T cells. Normalized expansion of T-cell clones was also low for some nonresponders.

The V and J ends lost 6 bases and 9 bases, in that order; junction bases with no gene match: 9. This CDR3 spans 14 amino acids. Germline values: CDR1 MNHEY, CDR2 SMNVEV (reference sequence). Sequences were derived from CD4+ or CD8+ T cells sorted from blood, sampled in a trial of the OX40 agonist ivuxolimab. This receptor was identified in an adult with an advanced solid tumor such as melanoma, head and neck, liver or kidney cancer. V and J are TRBV27 and TRBJ2-1; 9 positions match TRBD2. CDR3 residues: CASRAGTSTGEQFF. The DNA for the CDR3 is TGTGCCAGCAGAGCGGGGACTAGCACTGGTGAGCAGTTCTTC.